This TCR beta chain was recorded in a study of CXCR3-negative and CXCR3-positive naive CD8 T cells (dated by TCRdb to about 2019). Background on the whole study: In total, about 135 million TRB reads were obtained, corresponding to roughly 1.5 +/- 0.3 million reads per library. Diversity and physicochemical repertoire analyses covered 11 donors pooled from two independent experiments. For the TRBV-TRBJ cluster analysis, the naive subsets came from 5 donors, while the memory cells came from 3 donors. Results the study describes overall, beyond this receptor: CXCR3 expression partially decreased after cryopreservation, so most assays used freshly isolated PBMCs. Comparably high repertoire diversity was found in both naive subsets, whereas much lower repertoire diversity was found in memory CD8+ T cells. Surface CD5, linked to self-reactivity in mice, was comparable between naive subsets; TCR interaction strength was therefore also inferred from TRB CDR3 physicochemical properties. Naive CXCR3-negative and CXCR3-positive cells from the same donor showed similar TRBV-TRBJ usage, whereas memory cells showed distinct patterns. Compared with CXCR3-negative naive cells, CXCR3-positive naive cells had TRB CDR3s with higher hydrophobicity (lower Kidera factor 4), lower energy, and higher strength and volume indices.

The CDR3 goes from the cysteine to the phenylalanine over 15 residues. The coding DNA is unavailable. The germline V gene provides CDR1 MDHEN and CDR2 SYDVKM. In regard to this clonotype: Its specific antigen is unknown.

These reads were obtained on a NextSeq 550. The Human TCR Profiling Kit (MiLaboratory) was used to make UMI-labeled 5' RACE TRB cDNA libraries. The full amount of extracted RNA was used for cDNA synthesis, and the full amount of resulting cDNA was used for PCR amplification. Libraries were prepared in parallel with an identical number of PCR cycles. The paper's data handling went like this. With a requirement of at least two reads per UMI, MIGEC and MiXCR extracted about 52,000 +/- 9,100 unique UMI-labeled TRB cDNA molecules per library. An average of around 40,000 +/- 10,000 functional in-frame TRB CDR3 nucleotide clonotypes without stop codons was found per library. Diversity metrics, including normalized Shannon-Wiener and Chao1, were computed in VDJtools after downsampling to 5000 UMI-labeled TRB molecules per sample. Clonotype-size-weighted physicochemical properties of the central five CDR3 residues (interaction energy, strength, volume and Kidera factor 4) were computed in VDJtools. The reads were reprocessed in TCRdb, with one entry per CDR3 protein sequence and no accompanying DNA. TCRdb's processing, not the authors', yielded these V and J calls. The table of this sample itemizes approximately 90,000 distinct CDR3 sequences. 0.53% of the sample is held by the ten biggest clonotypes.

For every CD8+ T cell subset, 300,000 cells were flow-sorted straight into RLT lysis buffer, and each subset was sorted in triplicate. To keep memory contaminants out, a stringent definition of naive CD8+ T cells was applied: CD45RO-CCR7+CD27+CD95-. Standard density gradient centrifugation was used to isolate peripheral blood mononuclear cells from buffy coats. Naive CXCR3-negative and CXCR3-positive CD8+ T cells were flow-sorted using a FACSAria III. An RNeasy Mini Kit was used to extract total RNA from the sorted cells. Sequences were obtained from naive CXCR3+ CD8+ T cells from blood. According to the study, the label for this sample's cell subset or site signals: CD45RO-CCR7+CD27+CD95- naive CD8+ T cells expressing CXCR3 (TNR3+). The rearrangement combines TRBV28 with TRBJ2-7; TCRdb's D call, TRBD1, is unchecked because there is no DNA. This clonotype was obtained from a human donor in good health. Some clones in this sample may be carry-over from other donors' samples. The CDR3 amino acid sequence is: CASSPGSPYGYEQYF.